This T cell receptor (beta chain) was retrieved from a study of control samples from healthy donors and cancer patients. Profiling relied on immunoSEQ multiplex PCR, and the TCRdb table lists in-frame clones only, not all of them. Among tens of thousands of clones, about 94% were seen once, and the ten largest hold around 5%. Deletions cut 8 bases from V and 3 bases from J, with 11 bases between. The CDR3 has 12 residues. Germline values: CDR1 MDHEN, CDR2 SYDVKM. The specimen was blood. This rearrangement joins TRBV28 to TRBJ2-7; D perhaps matches TRBD2 (5 bases). This sequence originates from a woman under 30 in good health. CDR3 loop: CASLTGDYEQYF. The CDR3 nucleotides read TGTGCCAGCTTAACCGGGGACTACGAGCAGTACTTC.